Presented here are 22 T cell receptor beta chains from one specimen sequenced in a study of blood T cell repertoires in COVID-19 (dated by TCRdb to 2019 to 2021). Libraries were made using the immunoSEQ multiplex PCR assay. In its TCRdb copy, this immuneACCESS table keeps in-frame sequences only and misses some clones. Where compared with another copy, unresolved V genes explain less than half of these, and the others have no known cause. The sample table holds around 23,000 clones, of which roughly 89% were seen once. 19% of the sample is in the top ten clones. The sequenced sample consisted of peripheral blood. These TCRs come from a human donor in a cohort sampled during active COVID-19.

This clone was recorded once. V is TRBV9 and J is TRBJ2-5, with 9 bases aligning to TRBD2. The length of the CDR3 is 16 residues. Germline V lookup: CDR1 SGDLS, CDR2 YYNGEE. Trimming removed 5 bases from V and 2 bases from J; junction bases left unmatched: 10. CDR3 DNA sequence: TGTGCCAGCAGTCCGGGACTAGCTTCTATACAAGAGACCCAGTACTTC. It is translated as CASSPGLASIQETQYF.

This clone was seen once. The chain employs TRBV15 and TRBJ2-5; 7 bases fit TRBD1. CDR1 is LNHNV and CDR2 is YYDKDF in the germline V gene (reference sequence). The CDR3 sequence is 14 residues long. The trim removed 1 base at V and 2 bases at J, leaving 1 base unmatched. The CDR3 is CATSRGGQQETQYF. In nucleotides, the CDR3 is TGTGCCACCAGCAGAGGGGGACAGCAAGAGACCCAGTACTTC.

CDR3 amino acids: CASSTEGRSSYNSPLHF. CDR3 DNA: TGTGCCAGCAGCACCGAGGGGAGGAGCTCCTATAATTCACCCCTCCACTTT. V gene TRBV5-8 combines with J gene TRBJ1-6; possible D gene TRBD1, 5 bases. CDR3 length: 17 residues. From germline, CDR1 is SGHTS and CDR2 YDEGEE. Trimming pared 4 bases from V and 0 bases from J, leaving 14 bases between.

J is TRBJ2-5 and V is TRBV5-4, with 9 bases lining up with TRBD1. The trim removed 0 bases at V and 4 bases at J, leaving 10 bases unmatched. In germline, CDR1 is SGHNT, CDR2 YYREEE (reference sequence). This CDR3 spans 17 amino acids. The CDR3, as DNA: TGTGCCAGCAGCTTGGGTTTGGGGACAGGGACCGGAGAGACCCAGTACTTC. Protein sequence: CASSLGLGTGTGETQYF.

The CDR3 DNA sequence: TGTGCCAGCAGAGCGACAGGGGCTCGTAATCAGCCCCAGCATTTT. This encodes CASRATGARNQPQHF. The V and J genes are TRBV28 and TRBJ1-5, with 8 bases lining up with TRBD1. Trimming removed 6 bases from V and 4 bases from J; junction bases left unmatched: 8. CDR1 and CDR2 (germline): MDHEN, SYDVKM. The CDR3 loop spans 15 amino acids.

This clone showed up just a few times. The junction and the germline gene differ at one end; a read error may be behind it. DNA of the CDR3: TGCGGGGGGGACACTGAAGCTTTCTTT. Translation gives CGGDTEAFF. This chain uses TRBV2 with TRBJ1-1; possibly TRBD1 for D (5 bases). Germline CDR1 is SNHLY and CDR2 is FYNNEI. This CDR3 comprises 9 residues.

This clone was counted between two and nine times. The V call is TRBV5-5, the J call TRBJ2-7; D uncertain. This CDR3 spans 11 amino acids. Between the trimmed V and J ends, which lost 3 bases and 7 bases, there was a span of 8 bases. Germline CDR1 and CDR2: SGHKS and YYEKEE (reference sequence). The CDR3 here is CASSSGREQYF. The DNA for the CDR3 is TGTGCCAGCAGCTCGGGTCGAGAGCAGTACTTC.

The chain is built from TRBV14 and TRBJ2-4; 9 positions match TRBD2. Unmatched junction bases numbered 11, after V lost 0 bases and J lost 2 bases. The germline V gene encodes CDR1 SGHDN and CDR2 FVKESK. The CDR3 loop spans 19 amino acids. As DNA, the CDR3 is TGTGCCAGCAGCCAAGATTGGGCGGGAGGGCCTGCGACCAAAAACATTCAGTACTTC. Its protein is CASSQDWAGGPATKNIQYF.

The rearrangement joins TRBV27 to TRBJ2-1; unclear D gene. The CDR3 is 15 amino acids. CDR1 and CDR2 (germline): MNHEY, SMNVEV (reference sequence). V was cut by 3 bases and J by 5 bases, with 14 bases left in between. The CDR3 nucleotides are TGTGCCAGCAGTTTGATTGTCAGTCCAAACAATGAGCAGTTCTTC. It specifies CASSLIVSPNNEQFF.

The V call is TRBV7-2, the J call TRBJ1-2; TRBD1 matches 8 bases. After removal of 5 bases from V and 4 bases from J, the junction contained 12 bases not matched to a gene. CDR1 SGHTA and CDR2 FQGNSA come from the germline V gene. The CDR3 runs to 16 residues. The CDR3 is CASSPGTGIVGYGYTF. The CDR3 DNA follows: TGTGCCAGCAGCCCTGGGACAGGCATCGTAGGCTATGGCTACACCTTC.

This chain connects TRBV9 to TRBJ2-1; 8 bases agree with TRBD1. CDR1 SGDLS and CDR2 YYNGEE come from the germline V gene. J gave up 10 bases and V 3 bases, and 9 bases lay outside the gene matches. The CDR3 is 14 amino acids. The CDR3 DNA follows: TGTGCCAGCAGCGCTAGGACAGGGAGCAACGAGCAGTTCTTC. Translating gives CASSARTGSNEQFF.

V is TRBV19 and J is TRBJ1-3; 12 bases line up with TRBD1. Trimming removed 3 bases from V and 4 bases from J; junction bases left unmatched: 4. Germline-derived CDR1 and CDR2 are LNHDA and SQIVND (reference sequence). CDR3 size: 16 residues. The CDR3 region has the DNA TGTGCCAGTAGTATCGGGACAGGGGGCCCGGGAAACACCATATATTTT. As protein: CASSIGTGGPGNTIYF.

This clone was picked up one time. The chain joins TRBV19 to TRBJ2-1; TRBD2 matches at 12 bases. The junction had 7 bases not matched to a gene; V was cut back by 6 bases and J by 7 bases. The CDR3 contains 15 residues. Per germline, CDR1 LNHDA and CDR2 SQIVND (reference sequence). Here the CDR3 DNA reads TGTGCCAGTAGATCGCCGGGACTAGCGGGTAATGAGCAGTTCTTC. As protein: CASRSPGLAGNEQFF.

The J gene is TRBJ2-7, the V gene TRBV5-4; 9 bases are a match to TRBD2. This CDR3 is built from 16 residues. V shed 2 bases, J shed 2 bases, and the junction held 8 bases outside the gene matches. CDR1 and CDR2 (germline): SGHNT, YYREEE (reference sequence). The CDR3 DNA sequence: TGTGCCAGCAGCTTAGAACCGACTAGCGGAACCTACGAGCAGTACTTC. Translated: CASSLEPTSGTYEQYF.

CDR3 region: CAWSSTPPLEKLFF. The CDR3 nucleotides are TGTGCCTGGAGTTCGACACCACCCCTAGAAAAACTGTTTTTT. The rearrangement links TRBV30 to TRBJ1-4; no clear D. V was trimmed by 2 bases and J by 8 bases, leaving 15 bases between them. The CDR3 length is 14 residues. Germline V lookup: CDR1 GTSNPN, CDR2 SVGIG (reference sequence).

A remark on this clone: Germline is not matched at one junction end, which may reflect a read error. J is TRBJ2-7 and V is TRBV5-5; weak D call: TRBD2 (5 bases). CDR3 length: 13 residues. In germline, CDR1 is SGHKS, CDR2 YYEKEE (reference sequence). The CDR3 nucleotides read TGTGCCAGCAGCTTGGTGGCTGACTACGGGCAGTACTTC. It is translated as CASSLVADYGQYF.

In DNA form, the CDR3 reads TGTGCCAGCAGCTCAGGACAGATCAATGAGCAGTTCTTC. The encoded protein is CASSSGQINEQFF. This sequence joins TRBV5-6 and TRBJ2-1, with TRBD1 as a possible D gene (6 bases). V shed 3 bases and J shed 6 bases, with 10 bases lying between them. CDR3 length: 13 amino acids. Germline V gene data show CDR1 as SGHDT and CDR2 as YYEEEE.

The chain carries TRBV5-1 and TRBJ1-1, with a possible D match to TRBD1 (5 bases). The CDR3 has 14 residues. CDR1 SGHRS and CDR2 YFSETQ come from the germline V gene. Trimming left V 3 bases short and J 3 bases short, with 12 bases between. DNA for the CDR3: TGCGCCAGCAGCTCGGCGGGGGGAGACACTGAAGCTTTCTTT. Amino acid sequence: CASSSAGGDTEAFF.

The V and J genes are TRBV23-1 and TRBJ1-4, with 7 bases identical to TRBD1. Being an ORF, TRBV23-1 has a function that is uncertain. There are 14 residues in the CDR3. V shed 10 bases and J 7 bases; nucleotides not matched to a gene: 12. The CDR3 reads CANQTGRSPEKLFF. The DNA of the CDR3 is TGCGCCAACCAGACAGGGCGTAGCCCTGAAAAACTGTTTTTT.

This clone was observed a few times. V and J are TRBV30 and TRBJ2-1; TRBD2 might be the D (6 bases). Trimming took 5 bases from V and 4 from J, leaving 18 bases between them. The CDR3 has 15 amino acids. Germline V CDR1 and CDR2: GTSNPN, SVGIG (reference sequence). CDR3 sequence reads: CAWADGGTSYNEQFF. DNA of the CDR3: TGTGCCTGGGCCGACGGAGGGACCAGTTACAATGAGCAGTTCTTC.

V and J are TRBV11-2 and TRBJ2-3; D may be TRBD1 (6 bases). Germline V gene lookup returns CDR1 SGHAT and CDR2 FQNNGV. CDR3 length: 18 amino acids. The V end was cut by 3 bases, the J end by 2 bases, with 21 bases between. This chain's CDR3 is CASSFSISGAAITDTQYF. The CDR3 DNA follows: TGTGCCAGCAGCTTTTCTATATCAGGGGCCGCTATCACAGATACGCAGTATTTT.

This clone was detected only a few times. The rearrangement joins TRBV6-5 to TRBJ2-7; 9 bases line up with TRBD1. The CDR3 spans 14 residues. CDR1 MNHEY and CDR2 SVGAGI come from the germline V gene. After removal of 5 bases from V and 3 bases from J, the junction contained 5 bases not matched to a gene. The CDR3 spells CASSRQGEHYEQYF. The CDR3 nucleotides are TGTGCCAGCAGTAGACAGGGGGAACACTACGAGCAGTACTTC.